The present entry profiles one T cell receptor beta chain with its context. As yet, its antigen is unknown. This sample is part of a study of cytomegalovirus exposure and HLA in healthy donors. Regarding the study as a whole: In a later analysis, an Asian-associated ancestry cluster reportedly showed fewer N-insertions than the roughly 710-donor mean. A list of roughly 160 TCR beta chains associated with cytomegalovirus was given. CMV antigen specificity was confirmed in vitro for a few CMV-associated chains.

Each donor was nominally healthy when sampled (though unrecorded immune exposures were likely). In the PCR, 60 Vbeta and 13 Jbeta primers were used. The protocol was immunoSEQ multiplex PCR, while the TCRdb copy is restricted to in-frame clones and leaves out a portion. The data contain roughly 140,000 clones, about 68% of them singletons. The CDR3 consists of 13 residues. Germline values: CDR1 SGHDT, CDR2 YYEEEE. After removal of 4 bases from V and 3 bases from J, the junction contained 1 base not matched to a gene. Sequenced material: PBMCs. This chain joins TRBV5-6 and TRBJ1-3; 7 nucleotides align to TRBD1. This TCR derives from a man aged 18 to 29 in good health and CMV-seronegative. CDR3 protein: CASSPGGGNTIYF. The CDR3 coding sequence is TGTGCCAGCAGCCCAGGGGGTGGAAACACCATATATTTT.